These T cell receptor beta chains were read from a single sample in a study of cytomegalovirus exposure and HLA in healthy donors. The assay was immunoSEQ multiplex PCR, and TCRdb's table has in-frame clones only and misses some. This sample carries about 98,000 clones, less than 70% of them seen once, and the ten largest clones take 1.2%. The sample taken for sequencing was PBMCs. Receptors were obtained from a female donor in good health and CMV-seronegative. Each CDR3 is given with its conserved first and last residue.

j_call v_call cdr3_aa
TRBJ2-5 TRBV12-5 CASGKGTEETQYF
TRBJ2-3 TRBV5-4 CASSSGQYTDTQYF
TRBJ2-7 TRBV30 CAWAGQGSYEQYF
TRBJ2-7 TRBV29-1 CSVEAWDRSSYEQYF
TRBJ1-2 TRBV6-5 CASSEDRTTNYGYTF
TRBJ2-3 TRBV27 CASSFRQGVKDTQYF
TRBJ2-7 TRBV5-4 CASSLGLGSTSGSYEQYF
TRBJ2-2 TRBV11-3 CASRRGGDTGELFF
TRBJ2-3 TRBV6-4 CASSEGTSGVDTQYF
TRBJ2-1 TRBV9 CASSEGGGYNEQFF
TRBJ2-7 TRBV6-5 CASSRQGRASYEQYF
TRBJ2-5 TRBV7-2 CASSPEGTIAAETQYF
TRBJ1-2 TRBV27 CASSHTGFYGYTF
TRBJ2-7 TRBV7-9 CASSPGAAGGSQQYF
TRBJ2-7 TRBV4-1 CASSPTSGSSYEQYF
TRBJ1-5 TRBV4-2 CASSQVAGGNQPQHF
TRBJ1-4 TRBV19 CASSIRQGGEKLFF
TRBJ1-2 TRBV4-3 CASRPGAGDGGYTF
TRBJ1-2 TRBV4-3 CASSQDLGSRYTF
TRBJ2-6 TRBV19 CASSDDRTSGANVLTF
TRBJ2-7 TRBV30 CAWSVVLGGAPTYEQYF
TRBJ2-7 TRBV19 CASRGLTHYEQYF
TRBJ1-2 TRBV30 CAWSRASYGYTF
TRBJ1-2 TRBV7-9 CASSSRGRGYGYTF
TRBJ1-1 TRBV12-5 CASGQEYTEAFF
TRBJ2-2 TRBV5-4 CASSLGGAGELFF
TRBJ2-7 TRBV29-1 CSVNRDRSYEQYF
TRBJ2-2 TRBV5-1 CASSFRQGNTGELFF
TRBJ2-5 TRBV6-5 CASSYGTGLQETQYF
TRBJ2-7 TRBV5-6 CASSQDSYEQYF
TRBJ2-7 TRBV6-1 CASSRVWEQYF
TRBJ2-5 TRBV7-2 CASSSTGQEQYF
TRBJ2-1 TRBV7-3 CASSPGWPEVNEQFF
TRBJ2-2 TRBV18 CASSPRAGSNTGELFF
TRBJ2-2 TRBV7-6 CASRSTSTGELFF
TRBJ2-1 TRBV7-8 CASSLGGDYNEQFF
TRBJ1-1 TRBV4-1 CASSQGTGAPRSNTEAFF
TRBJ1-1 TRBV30 CAWKRGLNTEAFF
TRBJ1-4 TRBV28 CASSLGGDYNEKLFF
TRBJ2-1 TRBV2 CASSRTSGRTLNEQFF
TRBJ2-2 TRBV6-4 CASSPSGGTTGELFF
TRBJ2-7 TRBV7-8 CASSSLRGSGVLNEQYF
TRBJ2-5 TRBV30 CAWSAGTGPQETQYF